These 21 T cell receptor beta chains came from one sample sequenced in a study of shared clonotypes between healthy human individuals. Assay: immunoSEQ multiplex PCR; the TCRdb copy retains only in-frame clones and omits some. The table records 2 million to 2.5 million clones, over 90% of them present only once. The sample consisted of naive CD4+ T cells from PBMCs. As to subset: CD45RA+ positively selected. The origin of the receptors is a man aged 18 to 35 in good health. Some clones in this sample may be carry-over from other donors' samples.

The rearrangement uses TRBV19 and TRBJ2-2; 11 nucleotides agree with TRBD1. CDR3 length: 16 residues. Looked up from germline, CDR1 is LNHDA and CDR2 is SQIVND (reference sequence). V was pared by 5 bases and J by 3 bases, with 5 bases of the junction left unmatched. CDR3 nucleotides: TGTGCCAGTAGTCGGTGGACAGGGGGCTACACCGGGGAGCTGTTTTTT. This codes for CASSRWTGGYTGELFF.

V gene TRBV30 combines with J gene TRBJ2-2; D remains ambiguous. Deletions cut 0 bases from V and 5 bases from J, with 10 bases between. CDR1 is GTSNPN and CDR2 is SVGIG in the germline V gene (reference sequence). The CDR3 has 14 amino acids. The CDR3 region is CAWSVLGQTGELFF. In DNA form, the CDR3 reads TGTGCCTGGAGTGTATTGGGTCAGACCGGGGAGCTGTTTTTT.

V and J are TRBV7-8 and TRBJ2-3, with 8 bases identical to TRBD1. V shed 5 bases, J shed 0 bases, and the junction held 7 bases outside the gene matches. Germline lookup yields CDR1 SGHVS and CDR2 FQNEAQ. The CDR3 is made up of 16 amino acids. The DNA for the CDR3 is TGTGCCAGCAGCCCCCGCCGGGACAGGAGCACAGATACGCAGTATTTT. Translated: CASSPRRDRSTDTQYF.

V gene TRBV27 combines with J gene TRBJ1-2; D remains ambiguous. Germline V gene lookup returns CDR1 MNHEY and CDR2 SMNVEV (reference sequence). Trimming pared 3 bases from V and 4 bases from J, leaving 9 bases between. This CDR3 comprises 13 residues. This chain's CDR3 is CASSFRFTYGYTF. Written as DNA, the CDR3 is TGTGCCAGCAGTTTTCGGTTTACCTATGGCTACACCTTC.

V gene TRBV6-5 combines with J gene TRBJ1-2; D gene uncertain. The length of the CDR3 is 13 residues. Trimming took off 5 bases at V and 6 bases at J, with 13 bases between the two ends. The germline gives CDR1 MNHEY, CDR2 SVGAGI. The CDR3 DNA sequence: TGTGCCAGCAGTCTAACAGTATTAGATGGCTACACCTTC. Translating it yields CASSLTVLDGYTF.

The chain combines TRBV4-2 with TRBJ2-3, with TRBD2 as a possible D gene (6 bases). Germline V gene data show CDR1 as LGHNA and CDR2 as YNFKEQ. V was cut by 8 bases and J by 2 bases, with 14 bases left in between. CDR3 size: 14 residues. The CDR3 spells CASQEAGNTDTQYF. The DNA for the CDR3 is TGTGCCAGCCAAGAGGCGGGGAACACAGATACGCAGTATTTT.

The chain has TRBV7-9 and TRBJ1-2; TRBD1 aligns across 10 bases. Germline trimming cut 6 bases from V and 3 bases from J; bases unmatched to any gene: 7. The CDR3 extends over 15 amino acids. Germline V gene sequence: CDR1 SEHNR, CDR2 FQNEAQ (reference sequence). CDR3 in amino acids: CASSPGQGPYYGYTF. The CDR3 nucleotides read TGTGCCAGCAGTCCGGGACAGGGGCCATACTATGGCTACACCTTC.

In the case of this clone: The sample has other DNA sequences that encode this CDR3 too. This sequence joins TRBV25-1 and TRBJ2-3, with 9 bases identical to TRBD1. With 6 bases clipped from V and 0 bases from J, the junction kept 4 bases outside the gene matches. The germline V gene has CDR1 MGHDK and CDR2 SYGVNS. This CDR3 is 15 amino acids long. The chain's CDR3 is CASSPGQGSTDTQYF. CDR3 nucleotide sequence: TGTGCCAGCAGCCCCGGACAGGGGAGCACAGATACGCAGTATTTT.

Concerning this clone: Other DNA sequences of this sample code for an identical CDR3. The rearrangement uses TRBV2 and TRBJ1-5; possible D gene TRBD1, 5 bases. This CDR3 has 13 residues. From germline, CDR1 is SNHLY and CDR2 FYNNEI. V was clipped by 6 bases and J by 4 bases, with 10 bases between them. CDR3: CASRPEGNQPQHF. The CDR3 region has the DNA TGTGCCAGCAGGCCGGAGGGGAATCAGCCCCAGCATTTT.

The V call is TRBV11-2, the J call TRBJ1-1; 7 nucleotides line up with TRBD1. The CDR3 extends over 15 amino acids. CDR1 is SGHAT, CDR2 FQNNGV, per germline. The junction had 6 bases not matched to a gene; V was cut back by 5 bases and J by 0 bases. The CDR3 coding sequence is TGTGCCAGCAGCGAGCGGGGACAGATGAACACTGAAGCTTTCTTT. It specifies CASSERGQMNTEAFF.

This clone was counted a few times. Other DNA sequences of this sample code for an identical CDR3. The V and J genes are TRBV2 and TRBJ2-7; D is undetermined. This CDR3 comprises 12 residues. V was cut by 7 bases and J by 3 bases, with 10 bases left in between. Germline V gives CDR1 SNHLY, CDR2 FYNNEI. The chain's CDR3 is CASTDSLYEQYF. CDR3 DNA: TGTGCCAGCACCGATTCGCTCTACGAGCAGTACTTC.

The rearrangement uses TRBV9 and TRBJ2-3, with 8 nucleotides matching TRBD2. The germline gives CDR1 SGDLS, CDR2 YYNGEE. Germline trimming cut 1 base from V and 2 bases from J; bases unmatched to any gene: 9. The CDR3 runs 17 residues. CDR3 in amino acids: CASSVSTSGQNTDTQYF. In DNA, the CDR3 is TGTGCCAGCAGCGTATCAACTAGCGGACAAAACACAGATACGCAGTATTTT. Complete variable domain (other parts from reference TRBV9 and TRBJ2-3): DSGVTQTPKHLITATGQRVTLRCSPRSGDLSVYWYQQSLDQGLQFLIQYYNGEERAKGNILERFSAQQFPDLHSELNLSSLELGDSALYFCASSVSTSGQNTDTQYFGPGTRLTVL.

This chain connects TRBV6-5 to TRBJ2-1; D may be TRBD1 or TRBD2 (5 bases each). The V end was cut by 2 bases, the J end by 6 bases, with 11 bases between. The CDR3 covers 14 residues. Per the germline V gene, CDR1 is MNHEY and CDR2 is SVGAGI. The CDR3 nucleotides are TGTGCCAGCAGTTACGGTGTTGGGGGCAATGAGCAGTTCTTC. It codes for CASSYGVGGNEQFF.

This rearrangement joins TRBV7-9 to TRBJ1-4, with 7 bases matching TRBD1. Trimming took 4 bases from V and 10 from J; bases not matched to a gene: 6. The CDR3 has 13 residues. CDR1 is SEHNR, CDR2 FQNEAQ, per germline (reference sequence). The CDR3 DNA reads TGTGCCAGCAGCTCCCGGGACAGCGGAAAACTGTTTTTT. Translating gives CASSSRDSGKLFF.

The gene calls are TRBV5-1 and TRBJ2-1; 8 bases map to TRBD2. Germline trimming cut 7 bases from V and 4 bases from J; bases unmatched to any gene: 4. The CDR3 extends over 13 amino acids. CDR1 is SGHRS and CDR2 is YFSETQ in the germline V gene. The CDR3: CASHTGGYNEQFF. In DNA form, the CDR3 reads TGCGCCAGCCACACGGGAGGGTACAATGAGCAGTTCTTC.

The J gene is TRBJ2-5, the V gene TRBV28; 7 positions agree with TRBD1. This CDR3 comprises 13 residues. CDR1 and CDR2 (germline): MDHEN, SYDVKM. The trim removed 4 bases at V and 5 bases at J, leaving 4 bases unmatched. CDR3: CASSSYRGETQYF. DNA of the CDR3: TGTGCCAGCAGTTCCTACAGGGGCGAGACCCAGTACTTC. Variable domain in full (rest from reference TRBV28 and TRBJ2-5): DVKVTQSSRYLVKRTGEKVFLECVQDMDHENMFWYRQDPGLGLRLIYFSYDVKMKEKGDIPEGYSVSREKKERFSLILESASTNQTSMYLCASSSYRGETQYFGPGTRLLVL.

A single count supports this clone. The gene calls are TRBV29-1 and TRBJ1-4, with D perhaps TRBD1 (5 bases). CDR1 and CDR2 (germline): SQVTM, ANQGSEA. The CDR3 extends over 15 amino acids. The V end lost 1 base, the J end lost 5 bases, and 14 bases lay between the germline ends. CDR3 protein: CSVEGGSAENEKLFF. As DNA, the CDR3 is TGCAGCGTTGAAGGGGGGTCGGCAGAAAATGAAAAACTGTTTTTT.

The rearrangement uses TRBV5-1 and TRBJ1-4; a possible D gene is TRBD1 (5 bases). Germline CDR1 is SGHRS and CDR2 is YFSETQ. This CDR3 has 15 amino acids. V lost 4 bases and J lost 3, with 13 bases in between. The chain's CDR3 is CASSPRAGPNEKLFF. The CDR3 region has the DNA TGCGCCAGCAGCCCCCGGGCAGGGCCTAATGAAAAACTGTTTTTT.

The chain has TRBV4-2 and TRBJ1-3; 7 bases map to TRBD1. Germline CDR1 is LGHNA and CDR2 is YNFKEQ. The CDR3 totals 15 residues. V was pared by 3 bases and J by 0 bases, with 2 bases of the junction left unmatched. CDR3 loop: CASSHRDSSGNTIYF. The CDR3 DNA is TGTGCCAGCAGCCACCGGGACAGCTCTGGAAACACCATATATTTT.

The chain combines TRBV15 with TRBJ1-1; D might be TRBD1 (5 bases). The CDR3 loop spans 15 amino acids. Trimming removed 0 bases at V and 6 bases at J, with 14 bases between. CDR1 and CDR2 (germline): LNHNV, YYDKDF (reference sequence). CDR3 in amino acids: CATSRDIGGMAEAFF. In DNA form, the CDR3 reads TGTGCCACCAGCAGAGATATCGGGGGAATGGCTGAAGCTTTCTTT.

About this clone: Distinct nucleotide sequences in the sample also encode this CDR3. This rearrangement joins TRBV18 to TRBJ2-7; possibly TRBD1 or TRBD2 for D (5 bases each). V lost 3 bases and J lost 5, with 11 bases in between. Per the germline V gene, CDR1 is KGHSH and CDR2 is LQKENI. CDR3 size: 13 residues. The CDR3 DNA sequence: TGTGCCAGCTCACCGGCCTTGGGGGACGAGCAGTACTTC. This gives the protein CASSPALGDEQYF. The entire variable domain, with the rest obtained from reference TRBV18 and TRBJ2-7, is as follows: NAGVMQNPRHLVRRRGQEARLRCSPMKGHSHVYWYRQLPEEGLKFMVYLQKENIIDESGMPKERFSAEFPKEGPSILRIQQVVRGDSAAYFCASSPALGDEQYFGPGTRLTVT.